The clone carrying this TCR beta chain has ten or more counts. These data originate in a study of low-dose radiotherapy and immunotherapy resistance in tumors. For the study at large: With 1 Gy per fraction every two weeks, Cohort 2 accumulated 13 Gy across 26 weeks.

With TRAV- and TRBV-specific primers, first-strand cDNA was made, covering the alpha and beta chains. It was with a constant-region primer and a V-primer adapter that TCRs were amplified over approximately 20 PCR cycles. In vitro transcription amplified the mRNA that had been isolated. TCRdb used MiXCR to reprocess the reads, holding one entry per CDR3 protein. The sample lists about 84,000 distinct CDR3 sequences, 15% to 20% occurring once. Time point in this sample: after trial treatment. The treatment: LDRT plus nivolumab, ipilimumab, low-dose cyclophosphamide and aspirin (RACIN trial). Donors were dosed with nivolumab and ipilimumab; they also received aspirin, low-dose cyclophosphamide and low-dose radiotherapy. The sample in question was PBMCs, obtained after low-dose radiotherapy plus immunotherapy. This clonotype was obtained from a male donor with prostate cancer.

The CDR3 sequence is CASSWGQRNEQFF. In DNA, the CDR3 is TGTGCCAGCAGCTGGGGACAACGGAATGAGCAGTTCTTC. The genes are TRBV6-2 or TRBV6-3 and TRBJ2-1, with a weak D call TRBD1 (6 bases). V lost 6 bases to trimming and J lost 7 bases, with 13 bases between them. Germline V CDR1 and CDR2: MNHEY, SVGEGT. CDR3 length: 13 amino acids.